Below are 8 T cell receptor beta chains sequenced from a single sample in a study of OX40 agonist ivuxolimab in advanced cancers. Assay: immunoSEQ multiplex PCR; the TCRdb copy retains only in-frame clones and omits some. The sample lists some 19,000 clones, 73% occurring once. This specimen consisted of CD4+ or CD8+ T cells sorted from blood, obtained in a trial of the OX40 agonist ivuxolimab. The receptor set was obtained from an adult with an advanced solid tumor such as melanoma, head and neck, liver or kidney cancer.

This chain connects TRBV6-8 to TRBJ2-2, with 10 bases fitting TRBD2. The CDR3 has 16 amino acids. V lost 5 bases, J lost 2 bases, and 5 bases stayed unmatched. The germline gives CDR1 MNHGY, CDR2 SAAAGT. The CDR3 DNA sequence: TGTGCCAGCAGTAGGACTAGCGGATACAACACCGGGGAGCTGTTTTTT. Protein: CASSRTSGYNTGELFF.

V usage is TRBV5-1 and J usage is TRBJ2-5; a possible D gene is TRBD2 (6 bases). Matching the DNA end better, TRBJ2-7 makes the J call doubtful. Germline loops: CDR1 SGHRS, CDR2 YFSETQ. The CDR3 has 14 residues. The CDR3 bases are TGCGCCAGCAGCTTGGTGTCGGGAGACTACGAGCAGTACTTC. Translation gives CASSLVSGDYEQYF.

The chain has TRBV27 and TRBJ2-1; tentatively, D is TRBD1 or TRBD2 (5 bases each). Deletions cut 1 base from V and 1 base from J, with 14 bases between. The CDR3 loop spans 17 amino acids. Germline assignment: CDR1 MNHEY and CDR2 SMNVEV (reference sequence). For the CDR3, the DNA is TGTGCCAGCAGTTTATTGTGGGACCAAATATCCTACAATGAGCAGTTCTTC. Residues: CASSLLWDQISYNEQFF.

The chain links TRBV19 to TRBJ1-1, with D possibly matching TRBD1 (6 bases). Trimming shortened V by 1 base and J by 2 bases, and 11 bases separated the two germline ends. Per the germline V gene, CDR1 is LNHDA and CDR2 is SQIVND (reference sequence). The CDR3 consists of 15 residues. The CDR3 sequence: CASSIGGGGNTEAFF. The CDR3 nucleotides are TGTGCCAGTAGTATAGGCGGAGGGGGTAACACTGAAGCTTTCTTT.

The CDR3 loop is CASSAGDPGTDTQYF. CDR3 DNA sequence: TGTGCCAGCAGCGCCGGAGACCCTGGGACAGATACGCAGTATTTT. The chain uses TRBV9 and TRBJ2-3; the D is unclear. Per germline, CDR1 SGDLS and CDR2 YYNGEE. Trimming took off 3 bases at V and 3 bases at J, with 14 bases between the two ends. The CDR3 runs 15 residues. Together with reference TRBV9 and TRBJ2-3, the CDR3 gives the full variable domain: DSGVTQTPKHLITATGQRVTLRCSPRSGDLSVYWYQQSLDQGLQFLIQYYNGEERAKGNILERFSAQQFPDLHSELNLSSLELGDSALYFCASSAGDPGTDTQYFGPGTRLTVL.

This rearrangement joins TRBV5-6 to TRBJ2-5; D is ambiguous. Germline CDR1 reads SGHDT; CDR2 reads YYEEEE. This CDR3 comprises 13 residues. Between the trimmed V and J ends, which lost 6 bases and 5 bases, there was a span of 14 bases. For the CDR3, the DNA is TGTGCCAGCACACACGCATCGGGTGAGACCCAGTACTTC. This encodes CASTHASGETQYF.

The CDR3 loop reads CASSLVYASYEQYF. The CDR3 DNA reads as TGTGCCAGCAGTTTAGTATATGCCTCCTACGAGCAGTACTTC. The V and J genes are TRBV28 and TRBJ2-7; D is undetermined. The germline CDR1 and CDR2 sequences are MDHEN and SYDVKM. The CDR3 runs 14 residues. Trimming removed 2 bases from V and 0 bases from J, with 8 bases in between.

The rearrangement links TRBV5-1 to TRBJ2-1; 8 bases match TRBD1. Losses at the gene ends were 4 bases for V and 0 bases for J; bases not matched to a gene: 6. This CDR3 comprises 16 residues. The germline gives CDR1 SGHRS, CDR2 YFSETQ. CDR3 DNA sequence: TGCGCCAGCAGCCATTGGGACAGGAGCTCCTACAATGAGCAGTTCTTC. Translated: CASSHWDRSSYNEQFF.